This paragraph covers one T cell receptor beta chain sequence. CDR1 SNHLY and CDR2 FYNNEI come from the germline V gene. J was trimmed by 3 bases and V by 7 bases; bases with no gene match: 14. This CDR3 has 16 residues. This entry is derived from a study of CD8+CD57+ T cells in acquired aplastic anemia. The template used for profiling TCR beta VDJ and CDR3 was genomic DNA. Using its own MiXCR run on the reads, TCRdb lists one record per CDR3 protein. The sample yields 35,000 to 45,000 distinct CDR3 sequences, roughly three quarters seen once. The source is a human donor in good health, serving as a control. The chain recombines TRBV2 with TRBJ2-7; TRBD1 matches 8 bases. Sequenced sample: sorted CD4+, CD8+, or CD8+CD57+ T cells (not recorded which) from PBMCs. The CDR3 sequence: CASTDTSGTGLYEQYF. The DNA for the CDR3 is TGTGCCAGCACCGACACCTCCGGGACAGGTCTCTACGAGCAGTACTTC.